Below, 3 T cell receptor beta chains from the same sample are listed, as sequenced in a study of PD-L1 blockade in urothelial cancer. Only in-frame clones appear in the TCRdb table, and some are missing; sequencing was by immunoSEQ multiplex PCR. The data show more than 70,000 clones, roughly 91% seen once. The material sequenced was PBMCs, taken around atezolizumab (anti-PD-L1) treatment. These receptors all come from a man in his 60s with urothelial cancer.

The chain employs TRBV5-1 and TRBJ1-4, with D unresolved. The V gene's germline CDR1 is SGHRS and CDR2 YFSETQ. Deletions cut 1 base from V and 5 bases from J, with 9 bases between. The CDR3 extends over 14 amino acids. The CDR3 region has the DNA TGCGCCAGCAGCTTGCTCAGTACCAATGAAAAACTGTTTTTT. Residues: CASSLLSTNEKLFF.

The rearrangement joins TRBV12-5 to TRBJ2-1; D call uncertain. Germline CDR1 is LGHNT and CDR2 is FRNRAP. With 7 bases removed from V and 5 bases from J, the gap between germline ends came to 12 bases. The CDR3 has 13 amino acids. DNA of the CDR3: TGTGCTAGTGTCACGGTGAACGACAATGAGCAGTTCTTC. This translates into CASVTVNDNEQFF. Complete variable domain (other parts from reference TRBV12-5 and TRBJ2-1): DARVTQTPRHKVTEMGQEVTMRCQPILGHNTVFWYRQTMMQGLELLAYFRNRAPLDDSGMPKDRFSAEMPDATLATLKIQPSEPRDSAVYFCASVTVNDNEQFFGPGTRLTVL.

The chain uses TRBV28 and TRBJ2-7, with 10 positions matching TRBD2. In germline, CDR1 is MDHEN, CDR2 SYDVKM. J was trimmed by 6 bases and V by 1 base; bases with no gene match: 3. The CDR3 consists of 14 residues. CDR3 DNA sequence: TGTGCCAGCAGTTTATCTAGCGGGAGAGGCGAGCAGTACTTC. The encoded protein is CASSLSSGRGEQYF.